The 14 T cell receptor beta chains below all came from one sample that was sequenced in a study of blood T cells in healthy people across ages. With a J-beta primer mix and a sample-barcoded 5' primer, a second PCR ran about 7 to 12 cycles. TCRdb analysed the 5' RACE reads with MiXCR anew, one entry per CDR3 protein. The data show fewer than 800,000 distinct CDR3 sequences, 25% seen once. These data are also associated with another study on T cells of mothers and their children.

Specimen: blood. Receptor source: a boy between 5 and 17 years old in good health.

In this sample, this clonotype turned up a few times. The rearrangement uses TRBV15 and TRBJ2-5; 13 nucleotides match TRBD2. V was pared by 1 base and J by 5 bases, with 7 bases of the junction left unmatched. Germline V gene sequence: CDR1 LNHNV, CDR2 YYDKDF (reference sequence). CDR3 length equals 17 residues. CDR3 sequence (DNA): TGTGCCACCAGCAGAGCGGTGGGACTAGCGGGAAGGGAGACCCAGTACTTC. Translated, it gives CATSRAVGLAGRETQYF.

On this clonotype: A much larger clone differs from this one at a single base, so this may be a read error. CDR3 coding DNA: TGTGCCAGCAGTCCCCTCAGAGATACGCAGTATTTT. This sequence encodes CASSPLRDTQYF. The chain couples TRBV28 to TRBJ2-3, with D unclear. The CDR3 totals 12 residues. Germline CDR1 reads MDHEN; CDR2 reads SYDVKM. V lost 5 bases and J 5 bases, leaving 8 bases between the germline ends.

This clonotype was observed a handful of times. As DNA, the CDR3 is TGTGCTAGTGGTTTGACTAGCTCCTACAATGAGCAGTTCTTC. As protein: CASGLTSSYNEQFF. The chain links TRBV12-5 to TRBJ2-1, with D perhaps matching TRBD2 (5 bases). The V gene's germline CDR1 is LGHNT and CDR2 FRNRAP. The length of the CDR3 is 14 residues. Trimming removed 2 bases from V and 0 bases from J, with 5 bases in between.

The chain couples TRBV2 to TRBJ2-7; no firm D call. The tail of the sequence fits TRBJ2-1 better, so the J call may be wrong. The V gene's germline CDR1 is SNHLY and CDR2 FYNNEI. The CDR3 contains 12 residues. CDR3 DNA sequence: TGTGCCAGCCTGATCCCGTACAATGAGCAGTTCTTC. Translating it yields CASLIPYNEQFF.

The genes are TRBV20-1 and TRBJ2-4, with D maybe TRBD1 (7 bases). The CDR3 totals 13 residues. Germline assignment: CDR1 DFQATT and CDR2 SNEGSKA (reference sequence). The germline V and J ends were trimmed by 3 bases and 8 bases, with 14 bases remaining between them. The CDR3 bases are TGCAGTGCTAGGGGCGACAGGGAGGACATTCAGTACTTC. Protein: CSARGDREDIQYF.

This clonotype was counted only a few times. This chain links TRBV7-2 with TRBJ2-7, with D perhaps matching TRBD1 (5 bases). Trimming removed 2 bases from V and 7 bases from J, with 9 bases in between. The V gene's germline CDR1 is SGHTA and CDR2 FQGNSA. This CDR3 spans 12 amino acids. CDR3 in DNA: TGTGCCAGCAGCTTATACAGGTGGGAGCAGTACTTC. This translates into CASSLYRWEQYF.

CDR3 region: CSVEAFGKLFF. As DNA, the CDR3 is TGCAGCGTTGAGGCATTTGGAAAACTGTTTTTT. The rearrangement links TRBV29-1 to TRBJ1-4; D call uncertain. The germline V gene encodes CDR1 SQVTM and CDR2 ANQGSEA. The CDR3 loop spans 11 amino acids. V lost 3 bases to trimming and J lost 10 bases, with 9 bases between them.

The chain joins TRBV20-1 to TRBJ2-1; D might be TRBD1 or TRBD2, each matching 5 bases. The J call may be mistaken, given a closer DNA end match to TRBJ2-7. The germline CDR1 and CDR2 sequences are DFQATT and SNEGSKA (reference sequence). The CDR3 is 16 residues long. Here the CDR3 reads CSARVPGTRSSYEQYF. The CDR3 nucleotides are TGCAGTGCTAGAGTTCCCGGGACCCGTAGCTCCTACGAGCAGTACTTC.

V is TRBV6-1 and J is TRBJ2-7; no clear D. The CDR3 has 10 residues. Germline-derived CDR1 and CDR2 are MNHNS and SASEGT. Trimming pared 8 bases from V and 3 bases from J, leaving 5 bases between. CDR3 sequence reads: CASAFYEQYF. CDR3 in DNA: TGTGCCAGCGCCTTCTACGAGCAGTACTTC.

V usage is TRBV2 and J usage is TRBJ2-7; D may be TRBD2 (7 bases). The CDR3 sequence is 15 residues long. CDR1 is SNHLY and CDR2 is FYNNEI in the germline V gene. Trimming pared 5 bases from V and 6 bases from J, leaving 20 bases between. The CDR3 coding sequence is TGTGCCAGCAGTTATTCGGGAGGAGAGGGGGGCGAGCAGTACTTC. It translates to CASSYSGGEGGEQYF.

The rearrangement joins TRBV24-1 to TRBJ2-7; D may be TRBD1 (5 bases). CDR3 length equals 15 residues. The V and J ends lost 4 bases and 3 bases respectively, with 15 bases between them. Per the germline V gene, CDR1 is KGHDR and CDR2 is SFDVKD. CDR3 sequence (DNA): TGTGCCACCAGTGACCCCGGGCAGGGCTTCTACGAGCAGTACTTC. Protein product: CATSDPGQGFYEQYF.

This clonotype was counted between two and nine times. The J gene is TRBJ2-5, the V gene TRBV10-3; 10 nucleotides match TRBD2. The DNA end is more similar to TRBJ2-7, so the J call may be wrong. The CDR3 runs 15 residues. The V gene's germline CDR1 is ENHRY and CDR2 SYGVKD. The CDR3 DNA follows: TGTGCCATCAGTGAGAAGAGCGGGAGGGATTACGAGCAGTACTTC. Its protein product is CAISEKSGRDYEQYF.

This chain links TRBV2 with TRBJ2-5; 11 nucleotides match TRBD2. The CDR3 covers 15 residues. The V and J ends lost 9 bases and 7 bases, in that order; junction bases with no gene match: 13. Germline CDR1 is SNHLY and CDR2 is FYNNEI. DNA of the CDR3: TGTGCCAGTGTAGCGGGGGGGTCGCGTGGAGGGACCCAGTACTTC. Its protein product is CASVAGGSRGGTQYF.

This clonotype was seen a few times. The chain carries TRBV27 and TRBJ2-5; unclear D gene. Gene TRBJ2-1 matches the end of the DNA better, so the J call may be wrong. Germline CDR1 MNHEY, CDR2 SMNVEV (reference sequence). The CDR3 consists of 15 residues. The DNA for the CDR3 is TGTGCCAGCAGTACCCCGGGCCCTGTCCCCAATGAGCAGTTCTTC. Protein sequence: CASSTPGPVPNEQFF.